The rows below give T cell receptor beta chains drawn from one sample of a study of regulatory T cells in long-lasting Graves disease. TCRdb ran MiXCR on the multiplex PCR reads and lists one entry per CDR3 protein. The sample consists of about 220,000 distinct CDR3 sequences, around 20% of them appearing once. Another study also made use of these data, one on T cells in Graves' hyperthyroidism and ophthalmopathy.

The sequences come from peripheral blood mononuclear cells (PBMCs), collected at new diagnosis, from a patient treated with antithyroid drugs. These receptors were collected from a woman younger than 45 with Graves disease. Both conserved end residues are part of each CDR3. Fields, in order: clone size, D gene, V gene, J gene, CDR3 DNA, CDR3 protein. A D gene is named only where the DNA matches it firmly. Clone size is given for some rows only: seen once, a few or many times, or a class if the clone is expanded.

>-|-|TRBV5-6|TRBJ2-2
TGTGCCAGCACTAACCTCGACAGGGAGGACACCGGGGAGCTGTTTTTT
CASTNLDREDTGELFF
>many|-|TRBV20-1|TRBJ1-5
TGCAGTGCTAGAGACTGGGACAATCAGCCCCAGCATTTT
CSARDWDNQPQHF
>many|-|TRBV30|TRBJ1-1
TGTGCCTGGAGTACCAGGACAGTTGAAGCTTTCTTT
CAWSTRTVEAFF
>few|-|TRBV7-9|TRBJ1-5
TGTGCCAGCAGCCGAGACGGAACTCCCTATCAGCCCCAGCATTTT
CASSRDGTPYQPQHF
>many|-|TRBV30|TRBJ1-1
TGTGCCTCGACTAAGGGAGGGGCTGAAGCTTTCTTT
CASTKGGAEAFF
>many|TRBD1|TRBV27|TRBJ2-3
TGTGCCAGCAGTTTTGCGGACAGGGTTACAGATACGCAGTATTTT
CASSFADRVTDTQYF
>-|TRBD1|TRBV19|TRBJ2-5
TGTGCCAGTAGTCCCATCACAGGGGGTTGGGAGACCCAGTACTTC
CASSPITGGWETQYF
>many|-|TRBV7-2|TRBJ1-3
TGTGCCAGCAGCCCGGGGGGCTCTGGAAACACCATATATTTT
CASSPGGSGNTIYF
>many|-|TRBV6-1|TRBJ1-4
TGTGCCAGCGGAGGAAGTTATGAAAAACTGTTTTTT
CASGGSYEKLFF
>-|-|TRBV20-1|TRBJ2-1
TGCAGTGCTAGTTGGGACCTCGGTACAGCTGAGCAGTTCTTC
CSASWDLGTAEQFF
>-|-|TRBV6-2/TRBV6-3|TRBJ1-1
TGTGCCAGCTTTGGCCTAGGATGGAACACTGAAGCTTTCTTT
CASFGLGWNTEAFF
>-|TRBD1|TRBV5-6|TRBJ1-1
TGTGCCAGCAGCCAGACAGGGGGGCTTGAAGCTTTCTTT
CASSQTGGLEAFF
>many|-|TRBV6-5|TRBJ2-5
TGTGCCAGCAGTTACCTTAAAGGGTTAGCCAGCCAAGAGACCCAGTACTTC
CASSYLKGLASQETQYF
>many|-|TRBV6-1|TRBJ2-2
TGTGCCAGCAGTGAAAAGGGACTCCCTAGGGAGCTGTTTTTT
CASSEKGLPRELFF
>many|TRBD1|TRBV19|TRBJ2-2
TGTGCCAGTAAGACTTCTCCGGGACAGGGGGCCGCCGGGGAGCTGTTTTTT
CASKTSPGQGAAGELFF
>many|TRBD1|TRBV6-1|TRBJ2-7
TGTGCCAGCAGCCCGCGCGGACAGGGGGCCCACGAGCAGTACTTC
CASSPRGQGAHEQYF
>many|TRBD2|TRBV11-3|TRBJ2-5
TGTGCCAGCAGCTCAGGGACTAGCGGGACACAAGAGACCCAGTACTTC
CASSSGTSGTQETQYF
>many|TRBD1|TRBV11-2|TRBJ2-7
TGTGCCAGCAGCTCCGGGACAGGGTCCTACGAGCAGTACTTC
CASSSGTGSYEQYF
>many|-|TRBV11-1|TRBJ2-5
TGTGCCAGCAGCCGACAGACCCAGTACTTC
CASSRQTQYF
>many|-|TRBV2|TRBJ1-5
TGTGCCAGCAGTGAGGGAAGAGGAAGTCAGCCCCAGCATTTT
CASSEGRGSQPQHF
>many|-|TRBV12-3/TRBV12-4|TRBJ1-2
TGTGCCAGCAGTTTAGGCGGGTCCCGAAGGTCCGGTGGCTACACCTTC
CASSLGGSRRSGGYTF
>many|TRBD1|TRBV19|TRBJ1-1
TGTGCCAGTAGTAGCGACAGGGGGGGCACTGAAGCTTTCTTT
CASSSDRGGTEAFF
>few|-|TRBV19|TRBJ1-1
TGTGCCACAAGGGGGGGGACCCAGGCTGAAGCTTTCTTT
CATRGGTQAEAFF
>-|-|TRBV20-1|TRBJ2-4
TGCAGTGCTGGGTTGGACCCGCGGAACATTCAGTACTTC
CSAGLDPRNIQYF
>-|TRBD1|TRBV12-3/TRBV12-4|TRBJ1-2
TGTGCCAGCAGTTTAAGGGTCCGGGACAGGGGGCTGGAAGGCTACACCTTC
CASSLRVRDRGLEGYTF
>many|TRBD1|TRBV28|TRBJ2-6
TGTGCCAGCAGCCCCCACAGGGGGGGGGCCAACGTCCTGACTTTC
CASSPHRGGANVLTF
>few|-|TRBV12-3/TRBV12-4|TRBJ2-3
TGTGCCAGCCGGACCGGGCGTGCAGATACGCAGTATTTT
CASRTGRADTQYF
>many|-|TRBV6-1|TRBJ2-3
TGTGCCAGCATTAGGGGGGGAAGCGGCTTCACAGATACGCAGTATTTT
CASIRGGSGFTDTQYF
>many|-|TRBV11-2|TRBJ1-2
TGTGCCAGCAGCTTAAGGCCCTCGGGGGGCTACACCTTC
CASSLRPSGGYTF
>many|-|TRBV5-6|TRBJ1-5
TGTGCCAGCAGCTTTGATGGGGATCAGCCCCAGCATTTT
CASSFDGDQPQHF
>-|TRBD2|TRBV9|TRBJ2-7
TGTGCCAGCAGCGTAGGACTAGCGGGAGGGCTATACGAGCAGTACTTC
CASSVGLAGGLYEQYF
>-|-|TRBV28|TRBJ1-5
TGTTCCAGCAGTTTATTGGCAGCTAGAGGCAATCAGCCCCAGCATTTT
CSSSLLAARGNQPQHF
>many|-|TRBV7-9|TRBJ2-1
TGTGCCAGCAGCTTAACAGGGAGTGAGCAGTTCTTC
CASSLTGSEQFF
>many|-|TRBV24-1|TRBJ2-3
TGTGCCACCAGTGATTTTAGGCCCCGCCAGTATTTT
CATSDFRPRQYF
>many|TRBD1|TRBV2|TRBJ2-2
TGTGCCAGTGTACCAACAGGGGACACCGGGGAGCTGTTTTTT
CASVPTGDTGELFF
>few|-|TRBV29-1|TRBJ2-3
TGCAGCGTTGAACCTCAGGGTGGGGATACGCAGTATTTT
CSVEPQGGDTQYF
>many|-|TRBV4-1|TRBJ2-2
TGCGCCAGCAGCCAAGAGGGGGCCGGCGGGGAGCTGTTTTTT
CASSQEGAGGELFF
>many|-|TRBV6-1|TRBJ1-5
TGTGCCAGCAGTGAAGGGCAGGGACCGAATCAGCCCCAGCATTTT
CASSEGQGPNQPQHF
>many|TRBD2|TRBV4-1|TRBJ2-7
TGCGCCAGCAGCCAAGTATGGGGGGGCTCCTACGAGCAGTACTTC
CASSQVWGGSYEQYF
>few|TRBD2|TRBV7-3|TRBJ2-1
TGTGCCAGCAGCTTAGCGGGGGGCGCAAACAATGAGCAGTTCTTC
CASSLAGGANNEQFF
>many|-|TRBV2|TRBJ2-7
TGTGCCAGCACCCGACAGATCTCCTACGAGCAGTACTTC
CASTRQISYEQYF
>many|-|TRBV5-5|TRBJ1-4
TGTGCCAGTAGACGGAATGAAAAACTGTTTTTT
CASRRNEKLFF
>-|-|TRBV11-2|TRBJ2-3
TGTGCCAGCAGCTTAGGCGTAGGCACAGATACGCAGTATTTT
CASSLGVGTDTQYF
>many|-|TRBV29-1|TRBJ1-5
TGCAGCGTTGATCAGGGGAGCAATCAGCCCCAGCATTTT
CSVDQGSNQPQHF
>many|-|TRBV11-3|TRBJ2-5
TGTGCCAGCAGTTTGGGGATCTCCGGGGATGGAGAGACCCAGTACTTC
CASSLGISGDGETQYF
>many|-|TRBV5-8|TRBJ1-5
TGTGCCACCTCTATACAGGAAAATCAGCCCCAGCATTTT
CATSIQENQPQHF
>-|TRBD2|TRBV20-1|TRBJ2-1
TGCAGTGCTCGTTCTAGCGGGAGGAGGGATGAGCAGTTCTTC
CSARSSGRRDEQFF
>many|TRBD1|TRBV7-6|TRBJ1-2
TGTGTCAGCAGCGGTGGGACAGGGCTTGGCTACACCTTC
CVSSGGTGLGYTF
>many|TRBD1|TRBV28|TRBJ2-7
TGTGCCAGCAGTTTAGGCCGGTACAGGGGAAACTACGAGCAGTACTTC
CASSLGRYRGNYEQYF
>-|-|TRBV7-9|TRBJ2-7
TGTGCCAGCAGCTTAGCGACCATGGAGCAGTACTTC
CASSLATMEQYF
>many|TRBD1|TRBV11-2|TRBJ2-7
TGTGCCAGCAGCTTCGGACAGGCCTCCTACGAGCAGTACTTC
CASSFGQASYEQYF